This TCR beta chain was sequenced in a study of blood T cell repertoires in COVID-19 (dated by TCRdb to between 2020 and 2021). For context, the study as a whole: Recovered participants in ImmuneRACE Cohort 3 were defined as having two consecutive negative NP/OP PCR tests, clearance from a healthcare professional, or resolution of symptoms. Samples came from the ongoing ImmuneRACE study (first 160 participants) plus 1,254 subjects from 6 global collaborators. Sample metadata almost always included a de-identified subject ID, COVID-19 status, age in years and sex. The collaborator samples originated in the United States, Italy and Spain and spanned the acute and convalescent phases of COVID-19. Where available, HLA class I and class II types were taken from metadata supplied by the sample provider and were not determined by assay-based typing. The repertoires were made available in a free public database intended to serve as a resource for research on the immune response to SARS-CoV-2. The dataset comprised deeply sampled blood TCRbeta repertoires from subjects exposed to, actively infected with, or recovered from COVID-19. The prospective study material was composed of cDNA or gDNA derived from T cells, B-cell-depleted T cells, or PBMCs.

TCRbeta CDR3 regions were amplified from genomic DNA using the immunoSEQ Assay, a bias-controlled multiplex PCR. The authors' pipeline ran thus. Within the assay, amplification of reference gene primers was used to estimate how many nucleated cells each sample contained. To quantify the absolute abundance of each unique TCRbeta CDR3 rearrangement, sequence reads were collapsed and filtered. For each sample, productive Simpson clonality was calculated by taking the square root of Simpson's diversity index across productive rearrangements. What TCRdb holds here is the immuneACCESS table cut down to in-frame rearrangements. Part of the clones is not present; checked against another copy, under half of the missing clones reflect an unresolved V gene, and the others are unexplained. The V and J calls and the clone size are those of that table, but D and trimming were determined from the DNA. The table for this sample lists 210,000 or so clones; less than 90% of them were counted only once. The ten biggest clones cover about 3.1% of the sample.

What the study reported, not specific to this receptor: How much clinical and demographic metadata was included differed by source and by participant, and the metadata was provided uncurated.

Points on this clone: The antigen it recognizes is unknown. The sample holds no much larger clone one base away, and base qualities are not on file.

Enrolling through a virtual design, the prospective study's participants ranged in age from roughly 18 to 89 years and lived across some 22 United States geographic areas. To assign participants to cohorts, the prospective study relied on clinical history that participants themselves reported in a screening survey and a study questionnaire. In the prospective study, mobile phlebotomists collected whole blood, serum and a nasopharyngeal or oropharyngeal swab from each participant. Prospective study participants could optionally give additional blood draws and questionnaires over an approximately 2-month period. Before DNA extraction, blood samples from the prospective study were shipped at room temperature or frozen. CDR1 SGDLS and CDR2 YYNGEE were looked up in the germline V gene. Relative to germline, V is 4 bases shorter and J is 4 bases shorter, with 14 bases between their ends. Counted from cysteine to phenylalanine, this CDR3 has 15 amino acids. Only the CDR3 part of the read is kept: 45 bases, read in frame from the first base.

The sequence was collected from a woman between 45 and 65 years old in a cohort exposed to, infected with or recovered from COVID-19 (not recorded which). Sequenced material: PBMCs or T cells enriched from blood (not recorded which). The chain links TRBV9 with TRBJ2-2; 5 matching bases give a weak D call of TRBD2. At the DNA level, the sequence is TGTGCCAGCAGCTCTAGAGGGTTTGGCACCGGGGAGCTGTTTTTT. This yields the protein CASSSRGFGTGELFF.